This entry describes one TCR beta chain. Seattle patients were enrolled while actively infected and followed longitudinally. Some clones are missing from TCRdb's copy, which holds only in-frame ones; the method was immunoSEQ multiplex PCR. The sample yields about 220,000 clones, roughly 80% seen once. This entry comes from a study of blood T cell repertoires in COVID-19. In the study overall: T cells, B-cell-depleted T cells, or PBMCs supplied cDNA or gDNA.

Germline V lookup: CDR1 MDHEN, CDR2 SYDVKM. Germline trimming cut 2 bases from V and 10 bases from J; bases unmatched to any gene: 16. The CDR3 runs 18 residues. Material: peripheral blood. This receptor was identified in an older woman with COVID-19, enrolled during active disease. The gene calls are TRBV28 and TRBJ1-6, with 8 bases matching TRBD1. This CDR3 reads CASSLMVVGQAKISPLHF. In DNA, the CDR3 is TGTGCCAGCAGTTTAATGGTGGTGGGACAGGCGAAGATATCACCCCTCCACTTT.